This T cell receptor beta chain was captured in a study of read filtering for tumor transcriptome and immune sequencing. Overall study: R-ISS stage counts were under 10 for I, around 17 for II, more than 5 for III. After DNase treatment, RNA was made into whole-transcriptome libraries. Notes on the study in general: Even smaller IR-seq throughput identified most shared clonotypes.

Sampling of bone marrow took place during active disease in every patient. Molecular barcoded adaptors covering alpha/delta and beta/gamma chains were used on 400 to 450 ng RNA. TCRdb re-derived calls from the reads in MiXCR, one entry per CDR3 protein. Counted here are over 50,000 distinct CDR3 sequences, approximately 14% occurring once; the ten biggest clones make up about 42%. In germline, CDR1 is LGHDT, CDR2 YNNKEL (reference sequence). The CDR3 is 13 amino acids. Trimming left V 5 bases short and J 9 bases short, with 15 bases between. This clonotype was seen more than once but under ten times. The antigen is undetermined.

Sample: a population of CD138-negative cells sorted from bone marrow. The chain carries TRBV3-1 and TRBJ2-3; D may be TRBD2 (5 bases). The sequence was collected from a donor aged 40 or over with multiple myeloma. CDR3 loop: CASSGSRPGTQYF. DNA of the CDR3: TGTGCCAGCAGCGGGAGCCGTCCGGGGACGCAGTATTTT.